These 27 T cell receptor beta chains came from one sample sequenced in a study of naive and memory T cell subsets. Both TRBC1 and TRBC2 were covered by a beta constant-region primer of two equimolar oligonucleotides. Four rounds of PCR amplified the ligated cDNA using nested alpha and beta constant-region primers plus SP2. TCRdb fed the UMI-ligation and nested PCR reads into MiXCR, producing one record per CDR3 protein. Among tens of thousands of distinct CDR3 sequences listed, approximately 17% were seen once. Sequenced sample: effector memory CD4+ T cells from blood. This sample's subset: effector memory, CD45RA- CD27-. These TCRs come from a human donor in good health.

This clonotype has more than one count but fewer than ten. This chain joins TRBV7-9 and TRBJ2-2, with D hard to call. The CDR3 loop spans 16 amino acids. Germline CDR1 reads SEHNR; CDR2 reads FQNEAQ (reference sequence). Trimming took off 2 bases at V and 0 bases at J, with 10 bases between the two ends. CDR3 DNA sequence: TGTGCCAGCAGCTTAATCGACACAACGAACACCGGGGAGCTGTTTTTT. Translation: CASSLIDTTNTGELFF.

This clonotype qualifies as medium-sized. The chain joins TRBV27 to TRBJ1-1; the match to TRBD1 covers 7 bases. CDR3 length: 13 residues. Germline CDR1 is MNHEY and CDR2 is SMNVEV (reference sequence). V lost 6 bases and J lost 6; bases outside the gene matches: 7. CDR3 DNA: TGTGCCAGCAGATTACAGGGGCCCGCTGAAGCTTTCTTT. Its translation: CASRLQGPAEAFF.

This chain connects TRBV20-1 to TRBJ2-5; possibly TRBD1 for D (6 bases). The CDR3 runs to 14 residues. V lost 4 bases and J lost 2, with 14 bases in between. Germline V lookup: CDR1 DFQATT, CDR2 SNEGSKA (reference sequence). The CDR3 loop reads CSATIPGDQETQYF. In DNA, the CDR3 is TGCAGTGCTACTATCCCAGGGGATCAAGAGACCCAGTACTTC.

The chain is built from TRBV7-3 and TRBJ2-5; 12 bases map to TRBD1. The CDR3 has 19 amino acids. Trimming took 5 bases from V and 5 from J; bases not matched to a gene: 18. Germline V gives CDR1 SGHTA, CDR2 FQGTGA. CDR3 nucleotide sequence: TGTGCCAGCAGCCCAGAACCTTCCCGGGGACAGGGGGCTCGGGAGACCCAGTACTTC. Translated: CASSPEPSRGQGARETQYF.

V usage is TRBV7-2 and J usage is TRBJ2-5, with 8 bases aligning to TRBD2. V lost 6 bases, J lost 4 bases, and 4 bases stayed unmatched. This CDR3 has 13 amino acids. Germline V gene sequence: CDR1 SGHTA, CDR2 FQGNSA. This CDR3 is CASSRTSLETQYF. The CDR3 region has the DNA TGTGCCAGCAGTCGGACTAGCTTAGAGACCCAGTACTTC.

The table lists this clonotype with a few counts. The CDR3 DNA reads TGTGCCAGCAGCAAACGCCTGGTAGGGGGCACAGATACGCAGTATTTT. Encoded protein: CASSKRLVGGTDTQYF. V and J are TRBV21-1 and TRBJ2-3. TRBV21-1 is recorded as a pseudogene. The CDR3 is made up of 16 amino acids.

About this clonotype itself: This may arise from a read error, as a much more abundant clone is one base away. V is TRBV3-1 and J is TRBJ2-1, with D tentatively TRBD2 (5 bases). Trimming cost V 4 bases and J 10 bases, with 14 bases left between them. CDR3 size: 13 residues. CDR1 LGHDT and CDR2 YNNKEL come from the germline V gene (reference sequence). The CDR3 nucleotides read TGTGCCAGCAGCCCCCGAACTGGAGGAGAGCAGTTCTTC. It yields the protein CASSPRTGGEQFF.

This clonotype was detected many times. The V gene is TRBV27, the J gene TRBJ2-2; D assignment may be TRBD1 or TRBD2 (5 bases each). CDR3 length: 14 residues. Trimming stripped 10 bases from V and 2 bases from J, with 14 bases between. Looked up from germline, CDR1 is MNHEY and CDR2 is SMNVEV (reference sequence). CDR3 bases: TGTGCCACCCGGTGGGGGTTTAACACCGGGGAGCTGTTTTTT. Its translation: CATRWGFNTGELFF.

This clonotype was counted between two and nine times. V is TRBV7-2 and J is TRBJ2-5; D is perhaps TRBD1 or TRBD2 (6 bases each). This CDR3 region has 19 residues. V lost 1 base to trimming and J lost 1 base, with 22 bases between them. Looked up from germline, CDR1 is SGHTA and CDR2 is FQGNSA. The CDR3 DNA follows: TGTGCCAGCAGCTTAGTGGGGGGCCTTAGAGGAAATCGCCAAGAGACCCAGTACTTC. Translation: CASSLVGGLRGNRQETQYF.

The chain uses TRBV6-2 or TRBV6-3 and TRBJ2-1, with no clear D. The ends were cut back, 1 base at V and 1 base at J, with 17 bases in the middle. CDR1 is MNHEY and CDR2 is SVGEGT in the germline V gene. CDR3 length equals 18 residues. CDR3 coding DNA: TGTGCCAGCAGTTACTTCCTGGGCGAGGCCATGTCCTACAATGAGCAGTTCTTC. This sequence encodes CASSYFLGEAMSYNEQFF.

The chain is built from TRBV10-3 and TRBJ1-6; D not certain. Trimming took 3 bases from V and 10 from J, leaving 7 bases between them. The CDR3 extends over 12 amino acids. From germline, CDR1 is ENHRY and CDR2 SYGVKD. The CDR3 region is CAISESRSPLHF. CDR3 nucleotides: TGTGCCATCAGTGAAAGCCGGTCACCCCTCCACTTT.

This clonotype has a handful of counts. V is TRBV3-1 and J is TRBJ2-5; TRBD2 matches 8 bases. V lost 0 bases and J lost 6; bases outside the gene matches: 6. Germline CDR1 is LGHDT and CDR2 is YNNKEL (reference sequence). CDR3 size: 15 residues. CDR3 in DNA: TGTGCCAGCAGCCAAGATGCTTCTAGCGGGCAGACCCAGTACTTC. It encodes CASSQDASSGQTQYF.

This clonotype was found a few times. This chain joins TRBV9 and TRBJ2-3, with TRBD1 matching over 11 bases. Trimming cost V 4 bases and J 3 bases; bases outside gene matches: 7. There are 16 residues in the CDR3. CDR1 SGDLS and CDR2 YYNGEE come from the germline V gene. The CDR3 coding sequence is TGTGCCAGCAGCCCCCGGGACAGGGGGATAACAGATACGCAGTATTTT. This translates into CASSPRDRGITDTQYF.

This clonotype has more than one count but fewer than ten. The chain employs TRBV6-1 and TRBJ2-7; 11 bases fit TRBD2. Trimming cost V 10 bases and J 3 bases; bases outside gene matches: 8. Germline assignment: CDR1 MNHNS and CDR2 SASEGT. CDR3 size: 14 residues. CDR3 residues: CATTAGTSGYEQYF. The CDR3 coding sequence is TGTGCCACCACTGCCGGGACTAGCGGCTACGAGCAGTACTTC.

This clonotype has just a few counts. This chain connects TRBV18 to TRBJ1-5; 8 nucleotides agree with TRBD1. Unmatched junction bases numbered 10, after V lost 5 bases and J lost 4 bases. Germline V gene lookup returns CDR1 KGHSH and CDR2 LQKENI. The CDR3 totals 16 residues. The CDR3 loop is CASSAPTGVGNQPQHF. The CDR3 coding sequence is TGTGCCAGCTCAGCGCCGACAGGGGTAGGAAATCAGCCCCAGCATTTT.

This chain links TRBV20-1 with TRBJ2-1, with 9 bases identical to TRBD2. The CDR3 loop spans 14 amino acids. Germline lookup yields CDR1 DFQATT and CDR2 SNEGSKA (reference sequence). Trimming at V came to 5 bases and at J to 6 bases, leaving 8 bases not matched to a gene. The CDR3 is CSAWSSGAFNEQFF. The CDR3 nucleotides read TGCAGTGCTTGGTCTAGCGGGGCCTTCAATGAGCAGTTCTTC.

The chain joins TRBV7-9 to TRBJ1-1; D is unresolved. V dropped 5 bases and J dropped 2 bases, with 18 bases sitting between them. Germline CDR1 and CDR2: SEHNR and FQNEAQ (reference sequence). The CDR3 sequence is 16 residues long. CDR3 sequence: CASSPISVRVNTEAFF. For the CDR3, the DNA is TGTGCCAGCAGCCCCATTTCGGTGAGAGTAAACACTGAAGCTTTCTTT.

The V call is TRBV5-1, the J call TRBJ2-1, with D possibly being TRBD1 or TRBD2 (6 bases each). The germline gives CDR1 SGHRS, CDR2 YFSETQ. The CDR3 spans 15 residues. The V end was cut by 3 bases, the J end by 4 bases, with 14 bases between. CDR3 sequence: CASSSTGRDYNEQFF. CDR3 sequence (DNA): TGCGCCAGCAGCTCCACAGGGCGGGATTACAATGAGCAGTTCTTC.

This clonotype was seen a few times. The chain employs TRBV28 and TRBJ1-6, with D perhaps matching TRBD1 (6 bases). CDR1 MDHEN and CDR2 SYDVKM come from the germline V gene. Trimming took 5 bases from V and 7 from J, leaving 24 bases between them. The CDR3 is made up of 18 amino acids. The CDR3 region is CASSPWSGAGAGNSPLHF. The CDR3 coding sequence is TGTGCCAGCAGTCCCTGGTCCGGGGCGGGGGCAGGGAATTCACCCCTCCACTTT.

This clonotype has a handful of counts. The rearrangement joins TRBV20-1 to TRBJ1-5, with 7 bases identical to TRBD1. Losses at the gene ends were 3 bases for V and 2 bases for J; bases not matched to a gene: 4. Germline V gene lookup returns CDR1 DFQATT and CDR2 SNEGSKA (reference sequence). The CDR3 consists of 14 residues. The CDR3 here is CSASFGQGNQPQHF. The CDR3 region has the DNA TGCAGTGCTAGCTTTGGACAGGGCAATCAGCCCCAGCATTTT.

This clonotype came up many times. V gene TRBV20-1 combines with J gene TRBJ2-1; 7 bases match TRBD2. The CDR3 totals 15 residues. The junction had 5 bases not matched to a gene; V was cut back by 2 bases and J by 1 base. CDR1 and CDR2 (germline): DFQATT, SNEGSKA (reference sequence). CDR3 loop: CSARPLATSYNEQFF. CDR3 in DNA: TGCAGTGCTAGACCACTAGCGACTTCCTACAATGAGCAGTTCTTC.

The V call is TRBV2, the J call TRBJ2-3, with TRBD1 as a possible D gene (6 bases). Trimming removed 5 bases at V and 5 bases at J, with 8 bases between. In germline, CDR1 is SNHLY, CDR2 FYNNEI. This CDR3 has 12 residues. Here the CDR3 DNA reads TGTGCCAGCAGTCTACAGGGAGATACGCAGTATTTT. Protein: CASSLQGDTQYF.

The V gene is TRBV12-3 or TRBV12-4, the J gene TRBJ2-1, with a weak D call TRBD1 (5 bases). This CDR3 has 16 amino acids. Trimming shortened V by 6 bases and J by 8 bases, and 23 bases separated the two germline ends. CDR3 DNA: TGTGCCAGCAGCCCGGCCATCAGGGCCGCTGGGGATGAGCAGTTCTTC. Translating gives CASSPAIRAAGDEQFF.

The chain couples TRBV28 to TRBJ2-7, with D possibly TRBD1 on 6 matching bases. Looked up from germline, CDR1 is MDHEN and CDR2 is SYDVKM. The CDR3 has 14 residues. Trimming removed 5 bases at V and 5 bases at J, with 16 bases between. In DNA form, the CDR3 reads TGTGCCAGCAGTCCCCGAACAGGGAGAAACGAGCAGTACTTC. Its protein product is CASSPRTGRNEQYF.

The CDR3 is CASSQDLGGTGEQFF. The CDR3 DNA follows: TGCGCCAGCAGCCAAGATCTGGGGGGGACGGGTGAGCAGTTCTTC. The rearrangement uses TRBV4-3 and TRBJ2-1, with 7 bases identical to TRBD2. The CDR3 loop spans 15 amino acids. V gave up 0 bases and J gave up 9 bases; unmatched junction bases: 8. Germline V lookup: CDR1 LGHNA, CDR2 YSLEER.

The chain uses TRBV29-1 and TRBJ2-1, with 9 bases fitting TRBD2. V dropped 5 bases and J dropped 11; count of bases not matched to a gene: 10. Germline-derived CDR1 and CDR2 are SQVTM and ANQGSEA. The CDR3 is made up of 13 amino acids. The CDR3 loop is CSVPRGSGRQQFF. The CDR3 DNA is TGCAGCGTTCCCAGGGGAAGCGGGAGGCAGCAGTTCTTC.

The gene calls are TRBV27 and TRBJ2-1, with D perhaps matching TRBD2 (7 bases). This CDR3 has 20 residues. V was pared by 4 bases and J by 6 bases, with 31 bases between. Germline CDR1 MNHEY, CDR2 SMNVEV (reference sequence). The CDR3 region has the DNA TGTGCCAGCAGTTCCCTGGCCTTACGCCGAAAGAGGGAGGGGGGCAATGAGCAGTTCTTC. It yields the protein CASSSLALRRKREGGNEQFF.